The 9 T cell receptor beta chains given below trace back to one sample, sequenced in a study of blood T cell repertoires in COVID-19. The repertoire was sequenced with immunoSEQ multiplex PCR; TCRdb's copy has only in-frame clones and lacks some. The repertoire holds approximately 85,000 clones, with about nine tenths as singletons. Sequenced: peripheral blood. Every receptor here comes from a woman aged 50 to 60 with active or convalescent COVID-19.

The chain couples TRBV5-1 to TRBJ1-2, with 7 bases fitting TRBD1. This CDR3 is built from 12 residues. CDR1 is SGHRS, CDR2 YFSETQ, per germline. Trimming removed 9 bases from V and 6 bases from J; junction bases left unmatched: 8. The CDR3 DNA follows: TGCGCCACCAGACAGGGAATCGATGGCTACACCTTC. Its protein product is CATRQGIDGYTF.

This clone has just one count. This chain uses TRBV5-1 with TRBJ1-1; D may be TRBD1 (5 bases). CDR1 is SGHRS, CDR2 YFSETQ, per germline. The germline V and J ends were trimmed by 1 base and 0 bases, with 7 bases remaining between them. This CDR3 region has 14 residues. The CDR3 region is CASSLPGMNTEAFF. CDR3 nucleotide sequence: TGCGCCAGCAGCTTGCCAGGGATGAACACTGAAGCTTTCTTT. The complete variable domain, with remaining parts taken from reference TRBV5-1 and TRBJ1-1, reads KAGVTQTPRYLIKTRGQQVTLSCSPISGHRSVSWYQQTPGQGLQFLFEYFSETQRNKGNFPGRFSGRQFSNSRSEMNVSTLELGDSALYLCASSLPGMNTEAFFGQGTRLTVV.

The sample holds one count of this clone. The chain uses TRBV7-2 and TRBJ1-1, with D perhaps TRBD1 (6 bases). V lost 4 bases to trimming and J lost 5 bases, with 11 bases between them. The CDR3 is 13 amino acids. Germline V gene sequence: CDR1 SGHTA, CDR2 FQGNSA. In nucleotides, the CDR3 is TGTGCCAGCAGCTGGCGGCAGGGGACTGAAGCTTTCTTT. This sequence encodes CASSWRQGTEAFF.

This chain joins TRBV12-3 or TRBV12-4 and TRBJ2-2; no reliable D call. The ends were cut back, 7 bases at V and 8 bases at J, with 14 bases in the middle. The CDR3 is made up of 13 amino acids. CDR3 nucleotides: TGTGCCAGCAAAGTGCGGTTACTAGGGGAGCTGTTTTTT. Translation: CASKVRLLGELFF.

This chain uses TRBV6-4 with TRBJ2-1; perhaps TRBD2 as D (7 bases). The ends were cut back, 6 bases at V and 0 bases at J, with 15 bases in the middle. Per germline, CDR1 MRHNA and CDR2 SNTAGT. The CDR3 spans 16 residues. CDR3 region: CASRAQGGSSYNEQFF. Here the CDR3 DNA reads TGTGCCAGCAGGGCACAGGGAGGGAGCTCCTACAATGAGCAGTTCTTC.

Judged by abundance, this clone is medium-sized. This sequence joins TRBV6-8 and TRBJ1-3, with TRBD1 matching 7 bases. This CDR3 spans 15 amino acids. J lost 4 bases, V lost 6 bases, and 9 bases had no gene match. Germline CDR1 MNHGY, CDR2 SAAAGT. Here the CDR3 reads CASRVNRGAGNTIYF. CDR3 sequence (DNA): TGTGCCAGCAGGGTCAACAGGGGAGCCGGAAACACCATATATTTT.

About this clone: The junction and the germline gene differ at one end; a read error may be behind it. This chain joins TRBV7-6 and TRBJ1-1, with D possibly TRBD1 on 5 matching bases. The germline gives CDR1 SGHVS, CDR2 FNYEAQ. This CDR3 has 15 residues. The DNA of the CDR3 is TGTGCCAGCAGTTTAGACTTGCAGGGTGTCCTTGAAGCTTTCTTT. It specifies CASSLDLQGVLEAFF.

CDR3 nucleotide sequence: TGTGCCAGCAGTTCCGCCGGGACAGGAGGCGAAAAACTGTTTTTT. Protein sequence: CASSSAGTGGEKLFF. J is TRBJ1-4 and V is TRBV6-5; TRBD1 agrees at 8 bases. CDR1 and CDR2 from the germline V gene are MNHEY and SVGAGI. This CDR3 has 15 residues. J gave up 8 bases and V 4 bases, and 9 bases lay outside the gene matches.

The V call is TRBV9, the J call TRBJ1-1; no firm D call. V lost 0 bases to trimming and J lost 7 bases, with 7 bases between them. The CDR3 covers 12 residues. Germline V lookup: CDR1 SGDLS, CDR2 YYNGEE. The CDR3, as DNA: TGTGCCAGCAGCGTAGGTAGTAGTGAAGCTTTCTTT. Protein product: CASSVGSSEAFF.